These 9 T cell receptor beta chains share one sample of origin, sequenced in a study of identical twins. MiXCR, run by TCRdb on the 5' RACE reads, gives a single entry per CDR3 protein. The sample gives more than 600,000 distinct CDR3 sequences, around a sixth of which show up once; roughly 13% is in the top ten. The same data also went into a second study, on T cells expressing NK-cell markers.

Sequencing input: PBMCs. These TCRs come from a woman under 30 in good health.

This clonotype has a handful of counts. The chain couples TRBV12-3 or TRBV12-4 to TRBJ2-3; 7 positions agree with TRBD2. Germline trimming cut 2 bases from V and 0 bases from J; bases unmatched to any gene: 2. This CDR3 region has 15 residues. CDR3 amino acids: CASSLISGSTDTQYF. CDR3 nucleotide sequence: TGTGCCAGCAGTTTAATTAGCGGGAGCACAGATACGCAGTATTTT.

Comment on this clonotype: A read error may account for a junction end that differs from germline. The genes are TRBV5-1 and TRBJ2-7; possibly TRBD2 for D (6 bases). This CDR3 is built from 15 residues. Germline CDR1 is SGHRS and CDR2 is YFSETQ. CDR3 nucleotide sequence: TGCGCCAGCAGCTTGCACGGAGGGAACACCTACGAGCAGAACTTC. Its translation is CASSLHGGNTYEQNF.

This clonotype was detected only a few times. The J gene is TRBJ1-2, the V gene TRBV7-9; a possible D gene is TRBD1 (5 bases). The CDR3 has 15 amino acids. V was shortened by 5 bases and J by 2 bases, with 15 bases between the two germline ends. The germline V gene has CDR1 SEHNR and CDR2 FQNEAQ (reference sequence). The CDR3 coding sequence is TGTGCCAGCAGCCTTCCTGCGTGGGGCAACTATGGCTACACCTTC. This gives the protein CASSLPAWGNYGYTF.

Concerning this clonotype itself: With only one base between it and a far larger clone, this is likely a read error. The chain couples TRBV6-5 to TRBJ1-1; TRBD1 is a possible D gene (5 bases). Looked up from germline, CDR1 is MNHEY and CDR2 is SVGAGI. Trimming cost V 5 bases and J 4 bases, with 8 bases left between them. The CDR3 totals 12 residues. The CDR3: CASSNGGTEAFF. CDR3 nucleotides: TGTGCCAGCAGTAACGGGGGCACTGAAGCTTTCTTT.

The chain recombines TRBV20-1 with TRBJ2-7; D not certain. The germline CDR1 and CDR2 sequences are DFQATT and SNEGSKA (reference sequence). The CDR3 sequence is 14 residues long. Between the trimmed V and J ends, which lost 6 bases and 0 bases, there was a span of 15 bases. CDR3 sequence (DNA): TGCAGTGCCAAGGTTCAACCGAGCTCCTACGAGCAGTACTTC. Encoded protein: CSAKVQPSSYEQYF.

This clonotype turned up a few times. The J gene is TRBJ2-7, the V gene TRBV20-1; D gene uncertain. V shed 0 bases and J shed 5 bases, with 11 bases lying between them. Germline CDR1 is DFQATT and CDR2 is SNEGSKA (reference sequence). The CDR3 runs to 13 residues. Written as DNA, the CDR3 is TGCAGTGCTAGAGATTCCGGTTTTAACGAGCAGTACTTC. Its translation is CSARDSGFNEQYF.

This clonotype was counted at least ten times. The V and J genes are TRBV6-1 and TRBJ1-1; D perhaps matches TRBD1 (5 bases). CDR3 length equals 14 residues. The V end was cut by 8 bases, the J end by 4 bases, with 17 bases between. The germline V gene has CDR1 MNHNS and CDR2 SASEGT. The CDR3 sequence: CASSGGHGFTEAFF. The DNA for the CDR3 is TGTGCCAGCTCGGGCGGACATGGGTTCACTGAAGCTTTCTTT.

J is TRBJ2-7 and V is TRBV6-1, with D unresolved. Germline V gene sequence: CDR1 MNHNS, CDR2 SASEGT. This CDR3 has 11 residues. V shed 4 bases and J shed 7 bases, with 8 bases lying between them. CDR3 residues: CASSGPREQYF. For the CDR3, the DNA is TGTGCCAGCAGTGGCCCTAGGGAGCAGTACTTC.

The chain couples TRBV27 to TRBJ2-1; 7 bases line up with TRBD2. This CDR3 is 15 amino acids long. J gave up 8 bases and V 9 bases, and 16 bases lay outside the gene matches. CDR1 is MNHEY and CDR2 is SMNVEV in the germline V gene (reference sequence). The CDR3 bases are TGTGCCAGTATCCACCGGGACCCACGGGGGGATGAGCAGTTCTTC. This codes for CASIHRDPRGDEQFF.